The rows below give T cell receptor beta chains drawn from one sample of a study of regulatory T cells in long-lasting Graves disease. TCRdb independently ran MiXCR on the multiplex PCR reads; one entry per CDR3 protein. The sample contains hundreds of thousands of distinct CDR3 sequences, 20% to 25% of which appear only once. This specimen was peripheral blood mononuclear cells (PBMCs), taken when the disease was refractory, from a patient treated with antithyroid drugs. Receptors were obtained from a female donor with Graves disease. Both conserved end residues are part of each CDR3. The D gene is left open where the match is weak. Where a row states a size, it is once, few, many or the class of an expanded clone; other rows omit it.

v_gene: TRBV20-1
d_gene: -
abundance: many
j_gene: TRBJ1-1
CDR3aa: CSARVAEAFF
CDR3nt: TGCAGTGCTAGGGTCGCTGAAGCTTTCTTT

v_gene: TRBV19
d_gene: TRBD1
abundance: -
j_gene: TRBJ1-4
CDR3aa: CASMRTGQGQANEKLFF
CDR3nt: TGTGCCAGTATGCGTACCGGACAGGGGCAGGCTAATGAAAAACTGTTTTTT

v_gene: TRBV28
d_gene: -
abundance: -
j_gene: TRBJ1-6
CDR3aa: CASSLGGEGFNSPLHF
CDR3nt: TGTGCCAGCAGTTTAGGTGGGGAGGGTTTTAATTCACCCCTCCACTTT

v_gene: TRBV27
d_gene: -
abundance: many
j_gene: TRBJ1-6
CDR3aa: CASSFRTGNSPLHF
CDR3nt: TGTGCCAGCAGTTTCCGAACAGGAAATTCACCCCTCCACTTT

v_gene: TRBV6-2/TRBV6-3
d_gene: -
abundance: -
j_gene: TRBJ2-2
CDR3aa: CASSPGPEYFNTGELFF
CDR3nt: TGTGCCAGCAGCCCAGGCCCCGAGTACTTCAACACCGGGGAGCTGTTTTTT

v_gene: TRBV19
d_gene: -
abundance: -
j_gene: TRBJ1-5
CDR3aa: CASSSYRDRNQPQHF
CDR3nt: TGTGCCAGTAGTTCATACCGGGACCGCAATCAGCCCCAGCATTTT

v_gene: TRBV12-3/TRBV12-4
d_gene: TRBD1
abundance: many
j_gene: TRBJ1-1
CDR3aa: CASYRTGGSTEAFF
CDR3nt: TGTGCCAGTTACCGGACAGGGGGCTCCACTGAAGCTTTCTTT

v_gene: TRBV14
d_gene: TRBD2
abundance: many
j_gene: TRBJ2-7
CDR3aa: CASSQGMTSNIYEQYF
CDR3nt: TGTGCCAGCAGCCAAGGCATGACTAGCAACATCTACGAGCAGTACTTC

v_gene: TRBV3-1
d_gene: TRBD1
abundance: many
j_gene: TRBJ1-4
CDR3aa: CASSYQPGQAEKLFF
CDR3nt: TGTGCCAGCAGCTACCAACCGGGACAGGCTGAAAAACTGTTTTTT

v_gene: TRBV11-2
d_gene: -
abundance: many
j_gene: TRBJ2-7
CDR3aa: CASSLLGTNHYEQYF
CDR3nt: TGTGCCAGCAGCTTATTAGGGACAAACCACTACGAGCAGTACTTC

v_gene: TRBV15
d_gene: -
abundance: many
j_gene: TRBJ2-5
CDR3aa: CATSRVAGGKETQYF
CDR3nt: TGTGCCACCAGCAGAGTGGCAGGTGGAAAAGAGACCCAGTACTTC

v_gene: TRBV29-1
d_gene: -
abundance: many
j_gene: TRBJ2-4
CDR3aa: CSVEEQGKGKNIQYF
CDR3nt: TGCAGCGTTGAAGAGCAGGGCAAGGGCAAAAACATTCAGTACTTC